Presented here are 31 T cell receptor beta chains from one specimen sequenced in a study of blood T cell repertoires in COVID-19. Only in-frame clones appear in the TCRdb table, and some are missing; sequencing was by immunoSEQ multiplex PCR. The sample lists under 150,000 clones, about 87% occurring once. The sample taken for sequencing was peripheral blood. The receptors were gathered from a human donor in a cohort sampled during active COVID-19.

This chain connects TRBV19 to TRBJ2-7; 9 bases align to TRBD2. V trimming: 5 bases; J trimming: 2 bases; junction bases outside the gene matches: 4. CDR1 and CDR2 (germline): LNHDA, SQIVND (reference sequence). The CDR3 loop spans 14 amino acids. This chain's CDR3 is CASSPLAGTYEQYF. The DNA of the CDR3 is TGTGCCAGTAGTCCCCTAGCGGGGACCTACGAGCAGTACTTC.

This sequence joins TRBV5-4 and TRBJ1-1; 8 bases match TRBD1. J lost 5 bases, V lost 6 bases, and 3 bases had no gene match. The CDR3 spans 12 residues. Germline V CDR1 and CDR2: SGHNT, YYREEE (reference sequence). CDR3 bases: TGTGCCAGCACCGGACAGGGAACTGAAGCTTTCTTT. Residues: CASTGQGTEAFF.

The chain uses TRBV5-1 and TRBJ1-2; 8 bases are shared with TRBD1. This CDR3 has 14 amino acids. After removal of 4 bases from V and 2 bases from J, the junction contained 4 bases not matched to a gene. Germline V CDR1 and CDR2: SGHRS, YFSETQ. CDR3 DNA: TGCGCCAGCAGCCAGGGACAGGCGAACTATGGCTACACCTTC. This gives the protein CASSQGQANYGYTF. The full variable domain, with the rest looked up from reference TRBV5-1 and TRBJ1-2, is KAGVTQTPRYLIKTRGQQVTLSCSPISGHRSVSWYQQTPGQGLQFLFEYFSETQRNKGNFPGRFSGRQFSNSRSEMNVSTLELGDSALYLCASSQGQANYGYTFGSGTRLTVV.

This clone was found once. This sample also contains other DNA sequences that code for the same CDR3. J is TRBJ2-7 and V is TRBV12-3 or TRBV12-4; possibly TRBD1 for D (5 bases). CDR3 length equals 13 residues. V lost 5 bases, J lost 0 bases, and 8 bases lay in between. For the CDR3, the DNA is TGTGCCAGCAGTACAGGTTTCTCCTACGAGCAGTACTTC. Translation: CASSTGFSYEQYF.

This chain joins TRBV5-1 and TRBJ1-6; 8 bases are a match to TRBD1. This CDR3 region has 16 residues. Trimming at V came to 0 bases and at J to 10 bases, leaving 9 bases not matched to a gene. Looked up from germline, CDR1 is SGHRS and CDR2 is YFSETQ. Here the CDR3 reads CASSLAPQGAGSPLHF. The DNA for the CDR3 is TGCGCCAGCAGCTTGGCCCCCCAGGGGGCAGGATCACCCCTCCACTTT. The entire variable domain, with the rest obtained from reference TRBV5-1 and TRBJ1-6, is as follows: KAGVTQTPRYLIKTRGQQVTLSCSPISGHRSVSWYQQTPGQGLQFLFEYFSETQRNKGNFPGRFSGRQFSNSRSEMNVSTLELGDSALYLCASSLAPQGAGSPLHFGNGTRLTVT.

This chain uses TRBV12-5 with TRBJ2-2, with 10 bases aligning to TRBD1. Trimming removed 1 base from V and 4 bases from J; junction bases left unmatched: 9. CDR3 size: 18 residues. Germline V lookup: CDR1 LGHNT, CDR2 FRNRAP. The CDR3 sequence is CASGLADRGLLGTGELFF. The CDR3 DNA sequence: TGTGCTAGTGGTTTGGCCGACAGGGGGCTTCTCGGCACCGGGGAGCTGTTTTTT.

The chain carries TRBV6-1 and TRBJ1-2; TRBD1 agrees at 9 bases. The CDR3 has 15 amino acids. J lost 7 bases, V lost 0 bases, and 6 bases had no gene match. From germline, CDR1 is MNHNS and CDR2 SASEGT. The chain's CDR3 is CASSEARNRGLGYTF. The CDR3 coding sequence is TGTGCCAGCAGTGAAGCGCGTAACAGGGGGCTTGGCTACACCTTC.

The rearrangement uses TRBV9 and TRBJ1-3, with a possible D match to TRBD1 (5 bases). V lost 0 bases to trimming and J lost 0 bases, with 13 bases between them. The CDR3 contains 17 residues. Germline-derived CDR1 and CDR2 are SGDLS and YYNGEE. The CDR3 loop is CASSVGYRLNSGNTIYF. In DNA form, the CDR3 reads TGTGCCAGCAGCGTAGGGTACAGGCTAAACTCTGGAAACACCATATATTTT.

The chain's CDR3 is CASSQEGDRNTEAFF. The CDR3, as DNA: TGTGCCAGCAGCCAAGAAGGAGACAGGAACACTGAAGCTTTCTTT. This sequence joins TRBV3-1 (or the pseudogene TRBV3-2) and TRBJ1-1, with a possible D match to TRBD1 (5 bases). This CDR3 has 15 residues. Germline CDR1 LGHDT, CDR2 YNNKEL (reference sequence). V was pared by 0 bases and J by 1 base, with 9 bases between.

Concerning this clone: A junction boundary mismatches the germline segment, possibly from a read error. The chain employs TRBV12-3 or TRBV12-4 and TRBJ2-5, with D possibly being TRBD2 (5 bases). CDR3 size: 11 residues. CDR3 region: CASSSPSRFDF. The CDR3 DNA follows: TGTGCCAGCAGTTCCCCTAGCCGGTTCGACTTC.

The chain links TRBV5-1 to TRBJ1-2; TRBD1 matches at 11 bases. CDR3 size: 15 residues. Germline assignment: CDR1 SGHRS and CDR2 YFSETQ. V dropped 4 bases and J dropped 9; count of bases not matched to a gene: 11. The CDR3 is CASSIHGTGGESYTF. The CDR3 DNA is TGCGCCAGCAGCATCCACGGGACAGGGGGAGAGAGCTACACCTTC.

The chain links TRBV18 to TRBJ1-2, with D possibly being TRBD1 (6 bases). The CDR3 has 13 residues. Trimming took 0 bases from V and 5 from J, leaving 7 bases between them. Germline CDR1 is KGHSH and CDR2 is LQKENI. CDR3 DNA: TGTGCCAGCTCACCACCGCAGGGGTATGGCTACACCTTC. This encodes CASSPPQGYGYTF.

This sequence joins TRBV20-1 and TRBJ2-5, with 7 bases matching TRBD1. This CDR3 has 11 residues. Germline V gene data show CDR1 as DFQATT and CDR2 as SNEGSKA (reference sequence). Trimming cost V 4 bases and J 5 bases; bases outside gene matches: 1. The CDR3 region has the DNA TGCAGTGCTATGGACAGGGAGACCCAGTACTTC. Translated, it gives CSAMDRETQYF.

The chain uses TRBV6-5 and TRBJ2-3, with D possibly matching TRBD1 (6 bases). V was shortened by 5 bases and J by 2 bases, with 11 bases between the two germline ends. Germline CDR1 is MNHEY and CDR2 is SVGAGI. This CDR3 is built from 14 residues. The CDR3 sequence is CASSRDTLTDTQYF. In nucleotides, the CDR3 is TGTGCCAGCAGTCGGGACACACTCACAGATACGCAGTATTTT.

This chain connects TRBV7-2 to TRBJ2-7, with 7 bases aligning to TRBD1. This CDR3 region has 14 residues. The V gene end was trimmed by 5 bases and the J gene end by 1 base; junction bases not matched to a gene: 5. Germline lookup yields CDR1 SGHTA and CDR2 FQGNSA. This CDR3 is CASSLGQVSYEQYF. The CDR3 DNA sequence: TGTGCCAGCAGCCTTGGACAGGTATCCTACGAGCAGTACTTC. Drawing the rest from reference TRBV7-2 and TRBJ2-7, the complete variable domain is GAGVSQSPSNKVTEKGKDVELRCDPISGHTALYWYRQSLGQGLEFLIYFQGNSAPDKSGLPSDRFSAERTGGSVSTLTIQRTQQEDSAVYLCASSLGQVSYEQYFGPGTRLTVT.

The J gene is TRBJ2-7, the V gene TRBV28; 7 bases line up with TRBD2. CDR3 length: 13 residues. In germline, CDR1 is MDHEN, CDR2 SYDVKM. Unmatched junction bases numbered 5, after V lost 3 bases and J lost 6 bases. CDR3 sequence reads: CASSFRGGREQYF. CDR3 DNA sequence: TGTGCCAGCAGTTTTAGGGGAGGGCGCGAGCAGTACTTC.

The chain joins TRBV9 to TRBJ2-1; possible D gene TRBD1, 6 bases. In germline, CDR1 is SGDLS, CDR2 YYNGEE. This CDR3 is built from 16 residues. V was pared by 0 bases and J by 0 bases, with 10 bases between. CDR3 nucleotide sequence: TGTGCCAGCAGCGTAGGACAGGCGAGCTCCTACAATGAGCAGTTCTTC. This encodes CASSVGQASSYNEQFF. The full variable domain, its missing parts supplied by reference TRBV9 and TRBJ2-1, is DSGVTQTPKHLITATGQRVTLRCSPRSGDLSVYWYQQSLDQGLQFLIQYYNGEERAKGNILERFSAQQFPDLHSELNLSSLELGDSALYFCASSVGQASSYNEQFFGPGTRLTVL.

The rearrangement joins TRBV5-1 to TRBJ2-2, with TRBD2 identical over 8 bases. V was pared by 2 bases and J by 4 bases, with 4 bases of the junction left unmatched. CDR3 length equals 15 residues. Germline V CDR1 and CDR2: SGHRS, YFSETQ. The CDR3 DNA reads TGCGCCAGCAGCTTAGGCGGGGGGCTCACCGGGGAGCTGTTTTTT. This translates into CASSLGGGLTGELFF.

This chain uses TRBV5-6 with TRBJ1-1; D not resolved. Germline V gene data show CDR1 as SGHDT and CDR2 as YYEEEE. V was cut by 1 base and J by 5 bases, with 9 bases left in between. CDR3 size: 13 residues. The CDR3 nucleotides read TGTGCCAGCAGCTTGATCAAGACAACTGAAGCTTTCTTT. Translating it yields CASSLIKTTEAFF. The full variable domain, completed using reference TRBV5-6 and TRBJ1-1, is DAGVTQSPTHLIKTRGQQVTLRCSPKSGHDTVSWYQQALGQGPQFIFQYYEEEERQRGNFPDRFSGHQFPNYSSELNVNALLLGDSALYLCASSLIKTTEAFFGQGTRLTVV.

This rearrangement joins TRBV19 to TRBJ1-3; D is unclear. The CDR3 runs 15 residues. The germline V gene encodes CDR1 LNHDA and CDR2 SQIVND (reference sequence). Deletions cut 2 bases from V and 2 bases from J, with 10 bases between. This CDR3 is CASSIYFDPGNTIYF. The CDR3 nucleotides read TGTGCCAGTAGTATATACTTCGATCCTGGAAACACCATATATTTT.

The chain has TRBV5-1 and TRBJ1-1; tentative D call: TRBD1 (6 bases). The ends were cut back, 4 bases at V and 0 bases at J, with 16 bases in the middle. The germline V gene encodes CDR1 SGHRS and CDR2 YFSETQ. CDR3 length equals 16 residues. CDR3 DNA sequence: TGCGCCAGCAGCGCCAGGGGAATGCACATGAACACTGAAGCTTTCTTT. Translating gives CASSARGMHMNTEAFF.

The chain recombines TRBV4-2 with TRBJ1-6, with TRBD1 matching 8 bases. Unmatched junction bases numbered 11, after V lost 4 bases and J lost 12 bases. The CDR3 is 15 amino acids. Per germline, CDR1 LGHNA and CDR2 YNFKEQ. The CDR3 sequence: CASSRPDREDIPLHF. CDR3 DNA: TGTGCCAGCAGCCGCCCGGACAGGGAAGATATACCCCTCCACTTT.

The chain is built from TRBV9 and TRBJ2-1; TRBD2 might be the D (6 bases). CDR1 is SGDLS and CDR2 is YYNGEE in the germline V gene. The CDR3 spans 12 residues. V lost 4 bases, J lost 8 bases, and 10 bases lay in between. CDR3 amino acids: CASSPGGYEQFF. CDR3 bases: TGTGCCAGCAGCCCTGGGGGGTATGAGCAGTTCTTC. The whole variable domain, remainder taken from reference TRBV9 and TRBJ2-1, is DSGVTQTPKHLITATGQRVTLRCSPRSGDLSVYWYQQSLDQGLQFLIQYYNGEERAKGNILERFSAQQFPDLHSELNLSSLELGDSALYFCASSPGGYEQFFGPGTRLTVL.

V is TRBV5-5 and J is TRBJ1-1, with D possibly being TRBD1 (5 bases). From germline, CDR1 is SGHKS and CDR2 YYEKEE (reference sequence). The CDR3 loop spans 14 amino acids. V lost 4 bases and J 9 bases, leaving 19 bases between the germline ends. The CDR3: CASSRGTELLKAFF. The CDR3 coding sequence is TGTGCCAGCAGCCGGGGGACGGAGCTTCTAAAAGCTTTCTTT.

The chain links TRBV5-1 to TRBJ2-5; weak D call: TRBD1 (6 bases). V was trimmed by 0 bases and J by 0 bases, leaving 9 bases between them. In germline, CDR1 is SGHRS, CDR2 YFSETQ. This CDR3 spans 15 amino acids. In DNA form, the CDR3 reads TGCGCCAGCAGCTTGGTGGGGGACAACCAAGAGACCCAGTACTTC. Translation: CASSLVGDNQETQYF.

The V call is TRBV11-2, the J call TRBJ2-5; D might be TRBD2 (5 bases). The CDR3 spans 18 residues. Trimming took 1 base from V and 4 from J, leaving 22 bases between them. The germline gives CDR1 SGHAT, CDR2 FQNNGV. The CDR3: CASSLGLGLGDSRETQYF. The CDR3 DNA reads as TGTGCCAGCAGCTTAGGGCTCGGATTGGGAGATAGTCGAGAGACCCAGTACTTC.

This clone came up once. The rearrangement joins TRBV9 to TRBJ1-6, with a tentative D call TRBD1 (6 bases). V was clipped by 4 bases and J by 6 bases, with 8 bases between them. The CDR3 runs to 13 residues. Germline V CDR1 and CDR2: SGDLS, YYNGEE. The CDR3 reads CASSKQGNSPLHF. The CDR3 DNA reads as TGTGCCAGCAGCAAACAGGGTAATTCACCCCTCCACTTT.

This chain's CDR3 is CASSEGGRTGNTIYF. The CDR3 DNA reads TGTGCCAGCAGTGAAGGGGGGAGGACTGGAAACACCATATATTTT. The V call is TRBV25-1, the J call TRBJ1-3; possible D gene TRBD1, 5 bases. The ends were cut back, 2 bases at V and 2 bases at J, with 10 bases in the middle. This CDR3 spans 15 amino acids. Looked up from germline, CDR1 is MGHDK and CDR2 is SYGVNS.

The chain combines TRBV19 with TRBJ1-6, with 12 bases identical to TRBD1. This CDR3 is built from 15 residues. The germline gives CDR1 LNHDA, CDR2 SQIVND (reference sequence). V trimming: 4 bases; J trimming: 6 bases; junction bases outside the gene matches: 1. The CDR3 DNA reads TGTGCCAGTAGTAGGGACAGGGGGCCTAATTCACCCCTCCACTTT. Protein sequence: CASSRDRGPNSPLHF.

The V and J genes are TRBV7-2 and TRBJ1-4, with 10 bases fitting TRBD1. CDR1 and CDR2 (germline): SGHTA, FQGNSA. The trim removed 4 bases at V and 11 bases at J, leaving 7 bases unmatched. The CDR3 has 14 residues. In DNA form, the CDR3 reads TGTGCCAGCAGCTCGGACAGGGGGAGTAAGAAACTGTTTTTT. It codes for CASSSDRGSKKLFF.

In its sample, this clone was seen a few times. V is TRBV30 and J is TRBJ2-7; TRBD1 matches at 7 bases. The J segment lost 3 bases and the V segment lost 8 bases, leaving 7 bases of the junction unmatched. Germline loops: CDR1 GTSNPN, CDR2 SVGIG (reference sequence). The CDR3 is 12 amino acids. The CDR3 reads CAGGQIRYEQYF. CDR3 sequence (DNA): TGTGCCGGGGGACAGATCCGCTACGAGCAGTACTTC.